This T cell receptor (beta chain) originates from a study of shared clonotypes between healthy human individuals. The CDR3 runs 15 residues. The germline V and J ends were trimmed by 7 bases and 4 bases, with 20 bases remaining between them. From germline, CDR1 is MDHEN and CDR2 SYDVKM. Libraries were prepared by immunoSEQ multiplex PCR; TCRdb keeps only in-frame clonotypes and omits some of them. The table shows hundreds of thousands of clones, with about 98% occurring only once. Naive CD8 populations comprised CD45RO-negative cells positively selected for CCR7, excluding terminally differentiated effector memory CD45RA+ cells.

This sequence joins TRBV28 and TRBJ2-7; D may be TRBD2 (6 bases). The sequence derives from a man under 40 in good health. The specimen was naive CD8+ T cells sorted from blood. CDR3 DNA: TGTGCCAGCACGCGGGGCGGCATGATCCGGTACGAGCAGTACTTC. This gives the protein CASTRGGMIRYEQYF.